Listed here are 32 T cell receptor beta chains from one sample, sequenced in a study of T-cell reconstitution after alpha-beta-depleted transplantation in children. Unique molecular identifiers were incorporated during preparation of the TCRbeta library. TCRdb re-called the PCR reads through MiXCR, storing one row per CDR3 protein. This table holds hundreds of thousands of distinct CDR3 sequences, about 9.5% found once. This material consisted of PBMCs, taken before TCRalphabeta/CD19-depleted stem cell transplant. These TCRs come from a boy in the first two years of life with acute myeloid leukemia, due to receive a stem cell transplant.

As regards this clonotype: A read error is possible here, since a much larger clone lies one base away. The chain is built from TRBV5-5 and TRBJ2-1, with 9 positions matching TRBD2. This CDR3 is 15 amino acids long. CDR1 and CDR2 from the germline V gene are SGHKS and YYEKEE (reference sequence). Here the CDR3 DNA reads TGTGCCAGCAGCTCCCGGACTAGCGCTGACAATCAGCAGTTCTTC. This encodes CASSSRTSADNQQFF.

This clonotype was seen a handful of times. The chain recombines TRBV20-1 with TRBJ2-2; D not resolved. The ends were cut back, 6 bases at V and 3 bases at J, with 11 bases in the middle. This CDR3 region has 13 residues. Germline V gene lookup returns CDR1 DFQATT and CDR2 SNEGSKA (reference sequence). In DNA, the CDR3 is TGCAGTGCCCCCGAGTCCTACACCGGGGAGCTGTTTTTT. It encodes CSAPESYTGELFF.

This clonotype was seen a few times. V and J are TRBV6-5 and TRBJ2-3; D may be TRBD2 (6 bases). The germline V gene has CDR1 MNHEY and CDR2 SVGAGI. V dropped 3 bases and J dropped 10 bases, with 11 bases sitting between them. The CDR3 is 12 amino acids. The CDR3 loop reads CASSYPGLPQYF. The CDR3 DNA reads TGTGCCAGCAGTTATCCGGGACTTCCGCAGTATTTT.

This clonotype was counted ten times or more. The J gene is TRBJ2-5, the V gene TRBV12-3 or TRBV12-4, with TRBD1 matching 7 bases. Germline trimming cut 0 bases from V and 5 bases from J; bases unmatched to any gene: 9. This CDR3 has 16 amino acids. The CDR3 protein is CASSLAGQAVVETQYF. The CDR3 coding sequence is TGTGCCAGCAGTTTAGCCGGACAGGCTGTGGTGGAGACCCAGTACTTC.

There are a few counts of this clonotype. V is TRBV28 and J is TRBJ2-3; weak D call: TRBD1 (5 bases). CDR3 length: 17 amino acids. V lost 1 base and J lost 2, with 16 bases in between. The germline V gene encodes CDR1 MDHEN and CDR2 SYDVKM. The CDR3 region has the DNA TGTGCCAGCAGTTTATCACTCGGCAGGGATGACACAGATACGCAGTATTTT. Its protein product is CASSLSLGRDDTDTQYF.

This clonotype was seen many times. Here the CDR3 reads CAISEEGGRATDTQYF. Written as DNA, the CDR3 is TGTGCCATCAGTGAAGAGGGCGGGAGGGCCACAGATACGCAGTATTTT. The chain is built from TRBV10-3 and TRBJ2-3, with TRBD2 identical over 9 bases. The CDR3 loop spans 16 amino acids. V was clipped by 3 bases and J by 2 bases; unmatched bases: 6. CDR1 is ENHRY, CDR2 SYGVKD, per germline.

On this clonotype: A much more abundant neighbour one base away suggests this may be a read error. The CDR3 end shows no conserved phenylalanine or tryptophan, and so a read error is likely. V and J are TRBV9 and TRBJ2-3; 10 bases align to TRBD2. The CDR3 loop spans 15 amino acids. After removal of 0 bases from V and 7 bases from J, the junction contained 5 bases not matched to a gene. The germline V gene has CDR1 SGDLS and CDR2 YYNGEE. CDR3 region: CASSVATSGVNTQYL. The CDR3 DNA is TGTGCCAGCAGCGTAGCTACTAGCGGGGTGAATACGCAGTATCTT.

The rearrangement joins TRBV14 to TRBJ2-1; tentative D call: TRBD2 (5 bases). V lost 2 bases to trimming and J lost 4 bases, with 9 bases between them. The CDR3 sequence is 14 residues long. Germline-derived CDR1 and CDR2 are SGHDN and FVKESK. The CDR3 DNA sequence: TGTGCCAGCAGCCAATTGACGGGATACAATGAGCAGTTCTTC. It translates to CASSQLTGYNEQFF.

This clonotype was seen many times. The CDR3 loop is CASSPLAGTETQYF. CDR3 in DNA: TGTGCCAGCAGCCCATTAGCGGGAACAGAGACCCAGTACTTC. The J gene is TRBJ2-5, the V gene TRBV7-8; 8 nucleotides align to TRBD2. The CDR3 runs to 14 residues. Trimming cost V 5 bases and J 4 bases; bases outside gene matches: 6. Per germline, CDR1 SGHVS and CDR2 FQNEAQ.

The chain uses TRBV7-2 and TRBJ1-2; TRBD1 agrees at 7 bases. The germline V gene has CDR1 SGHTA and CDR2 FQGNSA. The V segment lost 3 bases and the J segment 7 bases; nucleotides outside the gene matches: 11. This CDR3 is built from 15 residues. CDR3 bases: TGTGCCAGCAGCTTCCTTCAGGGGGTTGGGTTTGGCTACACCTTC. Its translation: CASSFLQGVGFGYTF.

This clonotype was detected many times. The rearrangement links TRBV20-1 to TRBJ1-3; D remains ambiguous. This CDR3 comprises 16 residues. Germline lookup yields CDR1 DFQATT and CDR2 SNEGSKA (reference sequence). Trimming shortened V by 6 bases and J by 4 bases, and 22 bases separated the two germline ends. The CDR3, as DNA: TGCAGTGCCAACCTAATAACACTAAATCCAGGAAACACCATATATTTT. This gives the protein CSANLITLNPGNTIYF.

There are many counts of this clonotype. The V gene is TRBV28, the J gene TRBJ1-5; D is perhaps TRBD1 (5 bases). Germline CDR1 is MDHEN and CDR2 is SYDVKM. V was clipped by 5 bases and J by 1 base, with 9 bases between them. The CDR3 is 14 amino acids. The CDR3 loop is CASSPRDSNQPQHF. The DNA for the CDR3 is TGTGCCAGCAGTCCCCGGGACAGCAATCAGCCCCAGCATTTT.

This clonotype was seen at least ten times. This sequence joins TRBV7-3 and TRBJ2-5; 8 bases align to TRBD2. The CDR3 is 16 residues long. Germline trimming cut 5 bases from V and 2 bases from J; bases unmatched to any gene: 10. Per the germline V gene, CDR1 is SGHTA and CDR2 is FQGTGA. The CDR3 bases are TGTGCCAGCAGCCCACAAACCCGGGGGGGACAAGAGACCCAGTACTTC. As protein: CASSPQTRGGQETQYF.

This clonotype was detected many times. The J gene is TRBJ1-3, the V gene TRBV5-1; D is unresolved. This CDR3 contains 13 residues. V lost 0 bases and J 8 bases, leaving 9 bases between the germline ends. Per the germline V gene, CDR1 is SGHRS and CDR2 is YFSETQ. The CDR3 region has the DNA TGCGCCAGCAGCTTGGGCGGGTCAGACACCATATATTTT. Translating gives CASSLGGSDTIYF.

This clonotype came up many times. The gene calls are TRBV28 and TRBJ2-7; possibly TRBD1 or TRBD2 for D (5 bases each). The CDR3 length is 14 residues. The germline V and J ends were trimmed by 2 bases and 0 bases, with 8 bases remaining between them. CDR1 MDHEN and CDR2 SYDVKM come from the germline V gene. Here the CDR3 reads CASSLEGTSYEQYF. CDR3 coding DNA: TGTGCCAGCAGTTTAGAGGGGACCTCCTACGAGCAGTACTTC.

Ten or more counts support this clonotype. The V and J genes are TRBV6-5 and TRBJ2-1, with TRBD1 matching over 7 bases. This CDR3 is 16 amino acids long. The germline V gene encodes CDR1 MNHEY and CDR2 SVGAGI. With 4 bases clipped from V and 0 bases from J, the junction kept 6 bases outside the gene matches. CDR3 in DNA: TGTGCCAGCAGTTCTTTCCGGGACAGCTCCTACAATGAGCAGTTCTTC. Translating it yields CASSSFRDSSYNEQFF.

Of note for this clonotype: One end of the junction varies from germline; a read error may be responsible. The chain recombines TRBV27 with TRBJ2-6, with D uncertain. The CDR3 runs 16 residues. Germline CDR1 MNHEY, CDR2 SMNVEV (reference sequence). The CDR3: CTSSRTDASGANVLTF. The CDR3 DNA follows: TGTACCAGCAGCCGGACGGATGCCTCTGGGGCCAACGTCCTGACTTTC.

This clonotype was observed many times. The V gene is TRBV5-1, the J gene TRBJ1-2; D is unclear. Looked up from germline, CDR1 is SGHRS and CDR2 is YFSETQ. Between the trimmed V and J ends, which lost 0 bases and 0 bases, there was a span of 9 bases. The CDR3 runs 15 residues. CDR3 in amino acids: CASSLDGYTNYGYTF. The CDR3 nucleotides are TGCGCCAGCAGCTTGGACGGATATACTAACTATGGCTACACCTTC.

This clonotype was found many times. The V gene is TRBV7-2, the J gene TRBJ2-7, with 10 bases that match TRBD1. CDR3 size: 16 residues. The V gene end was trimmed by 5 bases and the J gene end by 2 bases; junction bases not matched to a gene: 9. Germline V gene lookup returns CDR1 SGHTA and CDR2 FQGNSA. The CDR3 protein is CASSLFSGTGAYEQYF. The CDR3 DNA reads TGTGCCAGCAGCCTCTTTTCCGGGACAGGGGCCTACGAGCAGTACTTC. Filled out from reference TRBV7-2 and TRBJ2-7, the complete variable domain reads GAGVSQSPSNKVTEKGKDVELRCDPISGHTALYWYRQSLGQGLEFLIYFQGNSAPDKSGLPSDRFSAERTGGSVSTLTIQRTQQEDSAVYLCASSLFSGTGAYEQYFGPGTRLTVT.

This clonotype was observed at least ten times. The genes are TRBV29-1 and TRBJ2-2, with unresolved D. The CDR3 runs 12 residues. The V and J ends lost 6 bases and 7 bases respectively, with 12 bases between them. Germline-derived CDR1 and CDR2 are SQVTM and ANQGSEA. CDR3 sequence: CSVPTANGELFF. The DNA for the CDR3 is TGCAGCGTCCCCACGGCTAACGGGGAGCTGTTTTTT.

This clonotype has just a few counts. V and J are TRBV29-1 and TRBJ2-1; TRBD2 aligns across 10 bases. Germline CDR1 is SQVTM and CDR2 is ANQGSEA. J was trimmed by 3 bases and V by 1 base; bases with no gene match: 6. This CDR3 is built from 16 residues. The CDR3 DNA follows: TGCAGCGTTGAAGGGACTAGCGGAAGGGGCTACAATGAGCAGTTCTTC. It specifies CSVEGTSGRGYNEQFF.

This clonotype appeared many times. The rearrangement links TRBV10-3 to TRBJ2-2; D gene unclear. Germline V gene sequence: CDR1 ENHRY, CDR2 SYGVKD. Trimming pared 0 bases from V and 3 bases from J, leaving 8 bases between. The CDR3 length is 15 residues. In DNA form, the CDR3 reads TGTGCCATCAGTGAGTCTTCACTGGACACCGGGGAGCTGTTTTTT. It specifies CAISESSLDTGELFF.

This clonotype was detected many times. The chain links TRBV29-1 to TRBJ2-3; D remains unclear. The CDR3 runs 14 residues. CDR1 and CDR2 from the germline V gene are SQVTM and ANQGSEA. Deletions cut 0 bases from V and 4 bases from J, with 11 bases between. CDR3 coding DNA: TGCAGCGTTGAAGAGGAAGGGATAGCAGATACGCAGTATTTT. Translated, it gives CSVEEEGIADTQYF.

This clonotype was counted at least ten times. This chain joins TRBV4-2 and TRBJ1-1; D ambiguous. With 4 bases removed from V and 3 bases from J, the gap between germline ends came to 18 bases. This CDR3 is 16 amino acids long. The germline V gene has CDR1 LGHNA and CDR2 YNFKEQ. CDR3 in DNA: TGTGCCAGCAGCCCCATTGTCGGGGAGTGGGACACTGAAGCTTTCTTT. It codes for CASSPIVGEWDTEAFF.

This clonotype was found many times. The V and J genes are TRBV6-1 and TRBJ2-7; 8 bases match TRBD1. The V segment lost 3 bases and the J segment 2 bases; nucleotides outside the gene matches: 6. CDR1 and CDR2 from the germline V gene are MNHNS and SASEGT. The CDR3 covers 15 residues. In DNA, the CDR3 is TGTGCCAGCAGTGACGGACAGGGAGTTCCCTACGAGCAGTACTTC. Its protein product is CASSDGQGVPYEQYF.

V is TRBV5-1 and J is TRBJ2-1, with 10 bases fitting TRBD2. The length of the CDR3 is 16 residues. Germline V gene sequence: CDR1 SGHRS, CDR2 YFSETQ. V gave up 0 bases and J gave up 7 bases; unmatched junction bases: 7. CDR3 region: CASSLAVKREGNEQFF. The DNA for the CDR3 is TGCGCCAGCAGCTTGGCCGTCAAGCGGGAGGGGAATGAGCAGTTCTTC.

This clonotype has a count of ten or more. The rearrangement joins TRBV5-1 to TRBJ1-2; D might be TRBD1 (6 bases). The ends were cut back, 0 bases at V and 4 bases at J, with 13 bases in the middle. Per germline, CDR1 SGHRS and CDR2 YFSETQ. The CDR3 spans 15 residues. DNA for the CDR3: TGCGCCAGCAGCTTGGGTACAGGGTCTGGCTATGGCTACACCTTC. Its protein is CASSLGTGSGYGYTF.

This clonotype was recorded many times. This rearrangement joins TRBV6-5 to TRBJ2-3; 10 bases agree with TRBD2. The CDR3 is 16 residues long. The germline V gene has CDR1 MNHEY and CDR2 SVGAGI. J gave up 8 bases and V 0 bases, and 8 bases lay outside the gene matches. This CDR3 reads CASSYSRAGGPGTQYF. DNA of the CDR3: TGTGCCAGCAGTTACTCGAGAGCGGGAGGGCCGGGTACGCAGTATTTT.

This clonotype came up many times. The gene calls are TRBV7-9 and TRBJ2-1; 9 bases fit TRBD1. The V gene end was trimmed by 2 bases and the J gene end by 4 bases; junction bases not matched to a gene: 12. This CDR3 has 18 amino acids. The V gene's germline CDR1 is SEHNR and CDR2 FQNEAQ (reference sequence). This chain's CDR3 is CASSLFRRDRECYNEQFF. The CDR3 nucleotides are TGTGCCAGCAGCTTATTCCGCCGGGACAGGGAGTGTTACAATGAGCAGTTCTTC.

Comment on this clonotype: This may be a read error, as it is one base from a much larger clone. The rearrangement joins TRBV5-1 to TRBJ2-1; D not resolved. CDR1 and CDR2 (germline): SGHRS, YFSETQ. V was cut by 6 bases and J by 7 bases, with 11 bases left in between. The CDR3 runs 12 residues. CDR3 in DNA: TGCGCCAGCAAAAATGTAGAGAATGAGCAGTTCTTC. It encodes CASKNVENEQFF.

This clonotype was seen repeatedly, ten times or more. V is TRBV7-9 and J is TRBJ2-2, with D tentatively TRBD1 (6 bases). Germline V lookup: CDR1 SEHNR, CDR2 FQNEAQ (reference sequence). CDR3 length: 13 amino acids. The V gene lost 3 bases and the J gene lost 6 bases, with 8 bases spanning the gap. CDR3: CASSFPGAGELFF. The CDR3 coding sequence is TGTGCCAGCAGCTTCCCAGGGGCCGGGGAGCTGTTTTTT.

This clonotype was seen at least ten times. The V call is TRBV7-8, the J call TRBJ1-3; D is perhaps TRBD1 (5 bases). Germline V gives CDR1 SGHVS, CDR2 FQNEAQ. The ends were cut back, 5 bases at V and 2 bases at J, with 13 bases in the middle. This CDR3 comprises 15 residues. CDR3 amino acids: CASSTSGFAGNTIYF. The CDR3 DNA is TGTGCCAGCAGCACATCAGGGTTCGCTGGAAACACCATATATTTT.